The source of this T cell receptor beta chain is a study of blood T cell repertoires in COVID-19. Study-level information: The United States, Italy and Spain were the sources of the acute and convalescent COVID-19 samples. PBMCs, B-cell-depleted T cells, or T cells were the source of the cDNA or gDNA that made up the material.

The CDR3 contains 13 residues. The germline V gene has CDR1 LNHNV and CDR2 YYDKDF (reference sequence). The trim removed 4 bases at V and 4 bases at J, leaving 1 base unmatched. Per the original data handling: Amplification with reference gene primers provided the estimates of nucleated cell counts. Generated by immunoSEQ multiplex PCR, the TCRdb table keeps only in-frame clones and is missing some. V, J and clone size are those of that table, while D and trimming were read from the DNA. The table records 300,000 to 400,000 clones, around 87% of them present only once. The chain carries TRBV15 and TRBJ2-5, with 9 bases lining up with TRBD2. Sequenced input: peripheral blood. The clonotype comes from a woman in her forties or fifties who had recovered from COVID-19. The CDR3 coding sequence is TGTGCCACCAGCAAGGGACTAGCAGAGACCCAGTACTTC. This gives the protein CATSKGLAETQYF. The variable domain in full, completed from reference TRBV15 and TRBJ2-5, reads DAMVIQNPRYQVTQFGKPVTLSCSQTLNHNVMYWYQQKSSQAPKLLFHYYDKDFNNEADTPDNFQSRRPNTSFCFLDIRSPGLGDTAMYLCATSKGLAETQYFGPGTRLLVL.